Each of the 21 T cell receptor beta chains below was sequenced from the same sample in a study of OX40 agonist ivuxolimab in advanced cancers. Assay: immunoSEQ multiplex PCR; the TCRdb copy retains only in-frame clones and omits some. The data contain about 100,000 clones, approximately 90% of them singletons. The sequences come from CD4+ or CD8+ T cells sorted from blood, collected in a trial of the OX40 agonist ivuxolimab. All receptors come from an adult with an advanced solid tumor such as melanoma, head and neck, liver or kidney cancer.

This chain uses TRBV5-4 with TRBJ2-3, with D tentatively TRBD2 (6 bases). Germline V gene data show CDR1 as SGHNT and CDR2 as YYREEE (reference sequence). V was pared by 0 bases and J by 3 bases, with 14 bases between. This CDR3 is built from 16 residues. CDR3 in DNA: TGTGCCAGCAGCTTGGGAGGGACTGTGGGGACAGATACGCAGTATTTT. It specifies CASSLGGTVGTDTQYF.

The chain carries TRBV28 and TRBJ2-1, with 7 bases fitting TRBD2. The CDR3 loop spans 15 amino acids. The V gene end was trimmed by 5 bases and the J gene end by 2 bases; junction bases not matched to a gene: 6. Germline V gives CDR1 MDHEN, CDR2 SYDVKM. The CDR3 DNA is TGTGCCAGCAGTGCCGGCGGGAGCACCTACAATGAGCAGTTCTTC. It specifies CASSAGGSTYNEQFF.

The chain uses TRBV11-2 and TRBJ1-3; D perhaps matches TRBD1 (6 bases). Germline V gene lookup returns CDR1 SGHAT and CDR2 FQNNGV. The CDR3 is made up of 18 amino acids. Trimming removed 0 bases from V and 3 bases from J, with 18 bases in between. CDR3 sequence reads: CASSLEGGGPARGNTIYF. CDR3 sequence (DNA): TGTGCCAGCAGCTTAGAGGGGGGGGGCCCCGCACGTGGAAACACCATATATTTT.

The chain joins TRBV19 to TRBJ1-2; 7 bases map to TRBD1. With 3 bases clipped from V and 3 bases from J, the junction kept 4 bases outside the gene matches. This CDR3 spans 14 amino acids. CDR1 LNHDA and CDR2 SQIVND come from the germline V gene (reference sequence). Written as DNA, the CDR3 is TGTGCCAGTAGTATGAGGACAGGTTACTATGGCTACACCTTC. It encodes CASSMRTGYYGYTF.

The chain employs TRBV28 and TRBJ2-3; D is possibly TRBD1 or TRBD2 (7 bases each). CDR1 is MDHEN, CDR2 SYDVKM, per germline. Deletions cut 5 bases from V and 0 bases from J, with 15 bases between. This CDR3 is built from 16 residues. The CDR3 DNA reads TGTGCCAGCAGTCCTCACAGGGGAGGGAGCACAGATACGCAGTATTTT. The encoded protein is CASSPHRGGSTDTQYF.

The chain combines TRBV21-1 with TRBJ2-3; the table calls TRBD2, which could not be checked here. TRBV21-1 is a recognized pseudogene. This CDR3 is 15 amino acids long. As DNA, the CDR3 is TGTGCCAGCAGCAAAGAGTACGAGGAGGGAGATACGCAGTATTTT. This encodes CASSKEYEEGDTQYF.

This clone was seen only a few times. The chain couples TRBV7-2 to TRBJ1-5; a weak D match, TRBD1 (5 bases). The germline gives CDR1 SGHTA, CDR2 FQGNSA. V lost 5 bases, J lost 2 bases, and 19 bases lay in between. The CDR3 length is 17 residues. DNA of the CDR3: TGTGCCAGCAGCATAAACCGGGACGGACCACGCAATCAGCCCCAGCATTTT. The encoded protein is CASSINRDGPRNQPQHF. Full variable domain (remainder filled in from reference TRBV7-2 and TRBJ1-5): GAGVSQSPSNKVTEKGKDVELRCDPISGHTALYWYRQSLGQGLEFLIYFQGNSAPDKSGLPSDRFSAERTGGSVSTLTIQRTQQEDSAVYLCASSINRDGPRNQPQHFGDGTRLSIL.

The chain is built from TRBV11-3 and TRBJ1-1, with TRBD1 as a possible D gene (5 bases). The V and J ends lost 1 base and 13 bases respectively, with 22 bases between them. Per germline, CDR1 SGHNT and CDR2 YENEEA. The CDR3 is made up of 15 amino acids. The CDR3: CASSLGGRGARHVFF. The CDR3 DNA sequence: TGTGCCAGCAGCTTAGGTGGACGGGGCGCTAGACACGTTTTCTTT.

V usage is TRBV11-2 and J usage is TRBJ2-7; possibly TRBD1 for D (6 bases). Germline CDR1 reads SGHAT; CDR2 reads FQNNGV. Deletions cut 0 bases from V and 6 bases from J, with 12 bases between. This CDR3 comprises 14 residues. CDR3 in DNA: TGTGCCAGCAGCTTAGAACAGGGTTCCATCGAGCAGTACTTC. Encoded protein: CASSLEQGSIEQYF.

The chain joins TRBV28 to TRBJ1-4, with 7 bases aligning to TRBD1. J gave up 3 bases and V 3 bases, and 13 bases lay outside the gene matches. Germline loops: CDR1 MDHEN, CDR2 SYDVKM. This CDR3 comprises 18 residues. CDR3 region: CASSFFFRRQGSNEKLFF. The DNA for the CDR3 is TGTGCCAGCAGTTTTTTCTTTAGGAGACAGGGCTCTAATGAAAAACTGTTTTTT.

CDR3 nucleotide sequence: TGTGCCAGCAGCTTACATCAGGGAGTGGCCTACGAGCAGTACTTC. Its protein is CASSLHQGVAYEQYF. V is TRBV7-2 and J is TRBJ2-7; D tentatively reads TRBD1 or TRBD2 (5 bases each). With 2 bases removed from V and 2 bases from J, the gap between germline ends came to 13 bases. Germline CDR1 SGHTA, CDR2 FQGNSA. The CDR3 is made up of 15 amino acids.

The chain links TRBV28 to TRBJ2-7, with D perhaps assigned TRBD1 or TRBD2 (5 bases each). The CDR3 runs 14 residues. The V end lost 3 bases, the J end lost 6 bases, and 15 bases lay between the germline ends. Germline-derived CDR1 and CDR2 are MDHEN and SYDVKM. As DNA, the CDR3 is TGTGCCAGCAGTTTGCTGGGGGTAACCTCCGAGCAGTACTTC. It translates to CASSLLGVTSEQYF. The full variable domain, its missing parts supplied by reference TRBV28 and TRBJ2-7, is DVKVTQSSRYLVKRTGEKVFLECVQDMDHENMFWYRQDPGLGLRLIYFSYDVKMKEKGDIPEGYSVSREKKERFSLILESASTNQTSMYLCASSLLGVTSEQYFGPGTRLTVT.

This clone was recorded once. The chain carries TRBV5-8 and TRBJ2-1; 7 bases fit TRBD1. The CDR3 loop spans 13 amino acids. The V segment lost 7 bases and the J segment 3 bases; nucleotides outside the gene matches: 4. Germline CDR1 SGHTS, CDR2 YDEGEE. CDR3 loop: CASRDSRYNEQFF. CDR3 DNA sequence: TGTGCCAGCCGGGACAGCCGCTACAATGAGCAGTTCTTC.

The chain joins TRBV19 to TRBJ2-1; D unresolved. Germline V gene sequence: CDR1 LNHDA, CDR2 SQIVND (reference sequence). Trimming removed 0 bases at V and 4 bases at J, with 4 bases between. CDR3 length equals 13 residues. The CDR3 reads CASSIDRYNEQFF. The DNA for the CDR3 is TGTGCCAGTAGTATAGACCGGTACAATGAGCAGTTCTTC.

The chain is built from TRBV28 and TRBJ1-2; D unclear. V was clipped by 3 bases and J by 5 bases, with 7 bases between them. Looked up from germline, CDR1 is MDHEN and CDR2 is SYDVKM. CDR3 length: 12 amino acids. CDR3 DNA sequence: TGTGCCAGCAGTTTCTCGGAGTATGGCTACACCTTC. As protein: CASSFSEYGYTF.

The chain combines TRBV19 with TRBJ1-5; 10 bases align to TRBD1. Germline V gene sequence: CDR1 LNHDA, CDR2 SQIVND (reference sequence). V was clipped by 6 bases and J by 5 bases; unmatched bases: 10. The CDR3 is 16 amino acids. The CDR3: CASRALIGTGDQPQHF. CDR3 nucleotide sequence: TGTGCCAGTAGGGCCCTTATAGGGACAGGGGATCAGCCCCAGCATTTT.

The chain joins TRBV15 to TRBJ2-1; D call uncertain. Trimming took 5 bases from V and 7 from J, leaving 15 bases between them. From germline, CDR1 is LNHNV and CDR2 YYDKDF (reference sequence). CDR3 length: 14 residues. The CDR3 DNA is TGTGCCACCAGCGTGGACCCTCTTGTGAATGAGCAGTTCTTC. It is translated as CATSVDPLVNEQFF. The full variable domain, completed using reference TRBV15 and TRBJ2-1, is DAMVIQNPRYQVTQFGKPVTLSCSQTLNHNVMYWYQQKSSQAPKLLFHYYDKDFNNEADTPDNFQSRRPNTSFCFLDIRSPGLGDTAMYLCATSVDPLVNEQFFGPGTRLTVL.

This chain links TRBV6-5 with TRBJ2-1; no clear D. Trimming left V 2 bases short and J 10 bases short, with 15 bases between. The CDR3 runs to 14 residues. Germline V CDR1 and CDR2: MNHEY, SVGAGI. CDR3 amino acids: CASSYLTAVREQFF. CDR3 nucleotide sequence: TGTGCCAGCAGTTACCTCACGGCAGTCAGGGAGCAGTTCTTC.

This clone came up once. DNA for the CDR3: TGTGCCAGCAGCTTGGGTCGAGGGGTGAACACCGGGGAGCTGTTTTTT. Translated, it gives CASSLGRGVNTGELFF. This sequence joins TRBV5-4 and TRBJ2-2, with D perhaps matching TRBD1 or TRBD2 (5 bases each). This CDR3 is built from 16 residues. Germline V lookup: CDR1 SGHNT, CDR2 YYREEE (reference sequence). V gave up 0 bases and J gave up 1 base, with 10 bases separating them. The entire variable domain, with the rest obtained from reference TRBV5-4 and TRBJ2-2, is as follows: ETGVTQSPTHLIKTRGQQVTLRCSSQSGHNTVSWYQQALGQGPQFIFQYYREEENGRGNFPPRFSGLQFPNYSSELNVNALELDDSALYLCASSLGRGVNTGELFFGEGSRLTVL.

V and J are TRBV10-3 and TRBJ2-7, with TRBD1 matching 7 bases. This CDR3 region has 14 residues. Germline V gene lookup returns CDR1 ENHRY and CDR2 SYGVKD. V lost 2 bases, J lost 7 bases, and 8 bases stayed unmatched. The CDR3 loop reads CAISEPDREGEQYF. The DNA for the CDR3 is TGTGCCATCAGTGAGCCAGACAGGGAAGGAGAGCAGTACTTC.

This clone was seen only once. The chain recombines TRBV5-5 with TRBJ2-5; D is unresolved. The CDR3 contains 13 residues. Germline CDR1 SGHKS, CDR2 YYEKEE (reference sequence). V dropped 1 base and J dropped 0 bases, with 4 bases sitting between them. CDR3 sequence: CASSLTDQETQYF. The CDR3 nucleotides read TGTGCCAGCAGCTTGACGGACCAAGAGACCCAGTACTTC.